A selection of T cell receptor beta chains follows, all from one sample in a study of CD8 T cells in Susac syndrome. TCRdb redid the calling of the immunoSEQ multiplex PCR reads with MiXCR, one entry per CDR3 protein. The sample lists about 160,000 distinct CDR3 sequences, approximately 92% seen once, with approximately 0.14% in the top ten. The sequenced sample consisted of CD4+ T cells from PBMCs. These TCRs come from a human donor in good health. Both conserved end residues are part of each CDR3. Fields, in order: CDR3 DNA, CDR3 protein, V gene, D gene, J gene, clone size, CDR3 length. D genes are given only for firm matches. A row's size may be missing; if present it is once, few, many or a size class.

TGCGCCAGCAGCTTGGACCCAATGAACACTGAAGCTTTCTTT | CASSLDPMNTEAFF | TRBV5-1 | NA | TRBJ1-1 | NA | 14
TGCAGTGCTAGAGAGGTCCCGGGCGAGACCCAGTACTTC | CSAREVPGETQYF | TRBV20-1 | NA | TRBJ2-5 | NA | 13
TGCAGCATCAGGCAGGGAAACATTCAGTACTTC | CSIRQGNIQYF | TRBV29-1 | NA | TRBJ2-4 | NA | 11
TGTGCCAGCAGTTACCAAGGATTGGACAGCGAGCAGTACTTC | CASSYQGLDSEQYF | TRBV6-5 | NA | TRBJ2-7 | NA | 14
TGTGCCAGCAGCTTAGAAGCTCTTGGAAACACCATATATTTT | CASSLEALGNTIYF | TRBV7-2 | NA | TRBJ1-3 | NA | 14
TGTGCCTGGAGCTCCTTGAACGAGCAGTACTTC | CAWSSLNEQYF | TRBV30 | NA | TRBJ2-7 | NA | 11
TGTGCCAGCACCGGGACTAACTACAATGAGCAGTTCTTC | CASTGTNYNEQFF | TRBV7-6 | TRBD2 | TRBJ2-1 | once | 13
TGTGCCAGCAGCTTGGGGACAGGGACTGGCTACACCTTC | CASSLGTGTGYTF | TRBV7-9 | TRBD1 | TRBJ1-2 | once | 13
TGCGCCAGCAGCTACGCTGAGACAGATACGCAGTATTTT | CASSYAETDTQYF | TRBV4-1 | NA | TRBJ2-3 | NA | 13
TGTGCCAGCACCCAGGCCCACAGGGGAGTTAAGGAAAAACTGTTTTTT | CASTQAHRGVKEKLFF | TRBV7-7 | TRBD1 | TRBJ1-4 | NA | 16
TGCGCCAGCAGCTTGTCGGGGGAAACTCAGCCCCAGCATTTT | CASSLSGETQPQHF | TRBV5-1 | NA | TRBJ1-5 | NA | 14
TGTGCCAGCAGCTTAAGGGCAGGGGTGGGGCAGCCCCAGCATTTT | CASSLRAGVGQPQHF | TRBV7-3 | NA | TRBJ1-5 | NA | 15
TGTGCCAGCAGGGGACAGGGGGGTAAACTGTTTTTT | CASRGQGGKLFF | TRBV6-5 | TRBD1 | TRBJ1-4 | NA | 12
TGTGCCAGCAGCGGGGGGAGTGAAGCTTTCTTT | CASSGGSEAFF | TRBV6-5 | NA | TRBJ1-1 | NA | 11
TGCAGTGCTACGGGGGGCGTGAACCAGCCCCAGCATTTT | CSATGGVNQPQHF | TRBV20-1 | NA | TRBJ1-5 | few | 13
TGTGCCAGCAGACAGAGTTTGAACACTGAAGCTTTCTTT | CASRQSLNTEAFF | TRBV2 | NA | TRBJ1-1 | NA | 13
TGTGCCAGCGAGTTGTCAACGGAGACCCAGTACTTC | CASELSTETQYF | TRBV7-9 | NA | TRBJ2-5 | NA | 12
TGTGCCAGCAGGCGGGAAATGGCCTATGGCTACACCTTC | CASRREMAYGYTF | TRBV12-3/TRBV12-4 | NA | TRBJ1-2 | NA | 13
TGTGCCAGCAGCTTAGCCGCGGCCCACGAGCAGTACTTC | CASSLAAAHEQYF | TRBV7-3 | NA | TRBJ2-7 | NA | 13
TGTGCCAGCAGTCTCAGGACACAGAACACTGAAGCTTTCTTT | CASSLRTQNTEAFF | TRBV6-5 | NA | TRBJ1-1 | NA | 14
TGCGCCAGCAGCTTGGAAGGGACCGTGTACGAGCAGTACTTC | CASSLEGTVYEQYF | TRBV5-1 | NA | TRBJ2-7 | NA | 14
TGCAGTGCTAGAGACCCCGGGGCTGAAGCTTTCTTT | CSARDPGAEAFF | TRBV20-1 | NA | TRBJ1-1 | NA | 12
TGCAGTGCTAGAGGACAGGAGCTGAATCAGCCCCAGCATTTT | CSARGQELNQPQHF | TRBV20-1 | NA | TRBJ1-5 | NA | 14
TGTGCCAGCAGTCCTACAGGGGGCGCGGGGACCGGGGAGCTGTTTTTT | CASSPTGGAGTGELFF | TRBV3-1 | TRBD1 | TRBJ2-2 | NA | 16
TGTGCCAGCAGTGTGACAGGGAACTACGAGCAGTACTTC | CASSVTGNYEQYF | TRBV6-1 | TRBD1 | TRBJ2-7 | NA | 13
TGCAGTGCAACCGACAGCATTAACTATGGCTACACCTTC | CSATDSINYGYTF | TRBV20-1 | NA | TRBJ1-2 | NA | 13
TGTGCCATCAGTGAGGACCCGAAGAACACCGGGGAGCTGTTTTTT | CAISEDPKNTGELFF | TRBV10-3 | NA | TRBJ2-2 | NA | 15
TGTGCCAGCACCCTATATGAAGGGAACACTGAAGCTTTCTTT | CASTLYEGNTEAFF | TRBV3-1 | NA | TRBJ1-1 | NA | 14
TGCGCCAGCAGAAAGACAGATAACACTGAAGCTTTCTTT | CASRKTDNTEAFF | TRBV5-1 | NA | TRBJ1-1 | NA | 13
TGCGCCAGCAGCTTTGAGGGGTTCGTGTCCAAAAACATTCAGTACTTC | CASSFEGFVSKNIQYF | TRBV5-1 | NA | TRBJ2-4 | NA | 16
TGCAGTGCTAGAGAGACTAGCGGATACAATGAGCAGTTCTTC | CSARETSGYNEQFF | TRBV20-1 | TRBD2 | TRBJ2-1 | NA | 14
TGTGCCAGTAGGTCCGGGACACCCTCCTACGAGCAGTACTTC | CASRSGTPSYEQYF | TRBV19 | NA | TRBJ2-7 | NA | 14
TGTGCCAGCAGTCCAGGGCCGGAGAAAATGGGGGGTGAACAGCCCCAGCATTTT | CASSPGPEKMGGEQPQHF | TRBV28 | NA | TRBJ1-5 | NA | 18
TGTGCCAGCAGCTTCCCGGCTCGAGGGGCCGAGCAGTACTTC | CASSFPARGAEQYF | TRBV11-1 | NA | TRBJ2-7 | NA | 14
TGCAGTGCTACCCGGACAGCAAGCAATCAGCCCCAGCATTTT | CSATRTASNQPQHF | TRBV20-1 | NA | TRBJ1-5 | NA | 14